These 8 T cell receptor beta chains share one sample of origin, sequenced in a study of cytomegalovirus exposure and HLA in healthy donors (dated by TCRdb to 2016 to 2017). Receptor amplification or capture employed the immunoSEQ multiplex PCR assay. A mixture of 60 forward primers for TCR Vbeta segments and 13 reverse primers for TCR Jbeta segments was used in the multiplex PCR. TCRdb obtained this table from immuneACCESS and retained in-frame rearrangements with V and J assigned. These tables miss some clones; where compared with another copy, unresolved V genes account for less than half of the shortfall, and the remainder is unexplained. The sample table lists under 100,000 clones, roughly 63% of them with a count of one. Clones ranked in the top ten supply 15% of the sample. The sample consisted of PBMCs. These receptors all stem from a woman in her thirties or forties in good health and CMV-seropositive.

V and J are TRBV27 and TRBJ2-3; TRBD2 might be the D (6 bases). Germline V gene sequence: CDR1 MNHEY, CDR2 SMNVEV (reference sequence). The CDR3 covers 18 residues. Trimming pared 5 bases from V and 3 bases from J, leaving 24 bases between. CDR3 amino acids: CASSPYSGALVPTDTQYF. The DNA for the CDR3 is TGTGCCAGCAGTCCCTACTCGGGAGCCCTCGTGCCAACAGATACGCAGTATTTT.

V is TRBV7-9 and J is TRBJ1-1, with a tentative D call TRBD1 (6 bases). This CDR3 contains 15 residues. Germline V CDR1 and CDR2: SEHNR, FQNEAQ (reference sequence). Trimming left V 4 bases short and J 1 base short, with 13 bases between. Written as DNA, the CDR3 is TGTGCCAGCAGCTACTCCGGGACACCGAACACTGAAGCTTTCTTT. Translation gives CASSYSGTPNTEAFF. The entire variable domain, with the rest obtained from reference TRBV7-9 and TRBJ1-1, is as follows: DTGVSQNPRHKITKRGQNVTFRCDPISEHNRLYWYRQTLGQGPEFLTYFQNEAQLEKSRLLSDRFSAERPKGSFSTLEIQRTEQGDSAMYLCASSYSGTPNTEAFFGQGTRLTVV.

The chain uses TRBV5-1 and TRBJ2-7, with a weak D call TRBD1 (6 bases). CDR1 and CDR2 from the germline V gene are SGHRS and YFSETQ. Trimming pared 0 bases from V and 0 bases from J, leaving 10 bases between. The CDR3 consists of 15 residues. CDR3 nucleotide sequence: TGCGCCAGCAGCTTGGGACAGGCTAGCTCCTACGAGCAGTACTTC. It encodes CASSLGQASSYEQYF.

This clone was seen more than once but under ten times. The chain joins TRBV4-1 to TRBJ1-2; D remains ambiguous. Germline CDR1 and CDR2: MGHRA and YSYEKL. This CDR3 spans 13 amino acids. Trimming took off 0 bases at V and 10 bases at J, with 12 bases between the two ends. The CDR3: CASSQDPAGVYTF. In nucleotides, the CDR3 is TGCGCCAGCAGCCAAGATCCGGCAGGCGTCTACACCTTC.

The chain carries TRBV10-3 and TRBJ1-1; TRBD1 is a possible D gene (5 bases). Trimming left V 10 bases short and J 0 bases short, with 15 bases between. The CDR3 extends over 14 amino acids. Germline CDR1 ENHRY, CDR2 SYGVKD. The CDR3: CATSLTEMNTEAFF. As DNA, the CDR3 is TGTGCCACCTCGCTGACAGAAATGAACACTGAAGCTTTCTTT.

The V and J genes are TRBV7-9 and TRBJ2-7; 9 bases fit TRBD1. The J segment lost 5 bases and the V segment lost 4 bases, leaving 6 bases of the junction unmatched. The CDR3 has 14 residues. Per germline, CDR1 SEHNR and CDR2 FQNEAQ (reference sequence). The CDR3 region has the DNA TGTGCCAGCAGCTGGGGACAGGGCGTTAACGAGCAGTACTTC. It encodes CASSWGQGVNEQYF.

The genes are TRBV6-1 and TRBJ1-3; no definite D call. V was clipped by 6 bases and J by 4 bases, with 13 bases between them. In germline, CDR1 is MNHNS, CDR2 SASEGT. The CDR3 contains 14 residues. Here the CDR3 reads CASSPDSGGNTIYF. The CDR3 DNA is TGTGCCAGCAGCCCTGATTCGGGAGGAAACACCATATATTTT.

V and J are TRBV5-1 and TRBJ1-4; tentatively, D is TRBD1 (5 bases). The germline gives CDR1 SGHRS, CDR2 YFSETQ. Trimming took 7 bases from V and 0 from J, leaving 13 bases between them. This CDR3 is 15 amino acids long. CDR3 sequence (DNA): TGCGCCAGCCACCCGGGGGGTGCAACTAATGAAAAACTGTTTTTT. This sequence encodes CASHPGGATNEKLFF.